Listed here are 21 T cell receptor beta chains from one sample, sequenced in a study of naive and memory T cell subsets. Both TRBC1 and TRBC2 were covered by a beta constant-region primer of two equimolar oligonucleotides. TCRdb passed the UMI-ligation and nested PCR reads through MiXCR, listing each CDR3 protein once. The data hold about 85,000 distinct CDR3 sequences, with around 13% observed a single time. Input material: central memory CD4+ T cells from blood. The source is a human donor in good health.

V and J are TRBV6-2 or TRBV6-3 and TRBJ2-1; maybe TRBD2 (6 bases). The CDR3 extends over 13 amino acids. V was trimmed by 10 bases and J by 1 base, leaving 11 bases between them. In germline, CDR1 is MNHEY, CDR2 SVGEGT. This CDR3 is CATERASYNEQFF. CDR3 coding DNA: TGTGCCACCGAGCGGGCTTCCTACAATGAGCAGTTCTTC.

The chain is built from TRBV15 and TRBJ2-5; TRBD1 matches 8 bases. Unmatched junction bases numbered 8, after V lost 0 bases and J lost 5 bases. Germline V gene sequence: CDR1 LNHNV, CDR2 YYDKDF (reference sequence). This CDR3 spans 16 amino acids. The CDR3 protein is CATSRDSNRGRETQYF. DNA for the CDR3: TGTGCCACCAGCAGAGACTCGAACAGGGGGAGGGAGACCCAGTACTTC.

This clonotype was observed at least ten times. The chain carries TRBV20-1 and TRBJ2-7; no clear D gene. V lost 0 bases, J lost 5 bases, and 20 bases lay in between. The CDR3 has 16 amino acids. Germline-derived CDR1 and CDR2 are DFQATT and SNEGSKA (reference sequence). CDR3 nucleotide sequence: TGCAGTGCTAGAGAACCAGACGGTGGGGTGGCTCACGAGCAGTACTTC. As protein: CSAREPDGGVAHEQYF.

The rearrangement uses TRBV30 and TRBJ2-7, with D tentatively TRBD1 (5 bases). This CDR3 is built from 14 residues. V lost 4 bases to trimming and J lost 3 bases, with 16 bases between them. The germline CDR1 and CDR2 sequences are GTSNPN and SVGIG (reference sequence). DNA of the CDR3: TGTGCCTGGACACGTCTCAACAGGAACTACGAGCAGTACTTC. Its protein product is CAWTRLNRNYEQYF.

This clonotype was counted at least ten times. An end of the junction differs from the germline gene, which may be a read error. The chain links TRBV2 to TRBJ2-1; D may be TRBD1 or TRBD2 (6 bases each). The CDR3 covers 14 residues. From germline, CDR1 is SNHLY and CDR2 FYNNEI. The CDR3 loop is CASARGVTYYEQFF. The CDR3, as DNA: TGTGCCAGCGCGAGGGGGGTGACCTACTATGAGCAGTTCTTC.

CDR3 region: CASSLRRGLSGANVLTF. The CDR3 DNA follows: TGTGCCAGCAGCTTAAGGAGGGGGCTCTCTGGGGCCAACGTCCTGACTTTC. The chain recombines TRBV5-6 with TRBJ2-6, with D perhaps TRBD1 (7 bases). This CDR3 spans 17 amino acids. Germline CDR1 SGHDT, CDR2 YYEEEE. Trimming pared 2 bases from V and 0 bases from J, leaving 12 bases between.

Ten or more counts support this clonotype. The V and J genes are TRBV9 and TRBJ2-1; TRBD2 aligns across 15 bases. Germline loops: CDR1 SGDLS, CDR2 YYNGEE. This CDR3 spans 16 amino acids. V shed 0 bases, J shed 10 bases, and the junction held 5 bases outside the gene matches. For the CDR3, the DNA is TGTGCCAGCAGCGTAGAGGGACTAGCGGGAGGCCCCGAGCAGTTCTTC. Translation: CASSVEGLAGGPEQFF.

This clonotype turned up a few times. The genes are TRBV20-1 and TRBJ2-5, with TRBD1 matching 10 bases. The CDR3 has 16 amino acids. CDR1 DFQATT and CDR2 SNEGSKA come from the germline V gene (reference sequence). Losses at the gene ends were 2 bases for V and 5 bases for J; bases not matched to a gene: 11. The CDR3 DNA reads TGCAGTGCTAGAAACCGGGACAGGGGCTTTGGGGAGACCCAGTACTTC. It codes for CSARNRDRGFGETQYF.

This clonotype was seen at least ten times. This chain connects TRBV28 to TRBJ1-1; 8 bases align to TRBD1. The CDR3 extends over 15 amino acids. J gave up 1 base and V 5 bases, and 6 bases lay outside the gene matches. Germline CDR1 and CDR2: MDHEN and SYDVKM. The CDR3 sequence: CASSTSGTGNTEAFF. CDR3 bases: TGTGCCAGCAGTACATCCGGGACAGGGAACACTGAAGCTTTCTTT.

This clonotype was seen ten or more times. The V call is TRBV12-3 or TRBV12-4, the J call TRBJ1-6; 8 bases agree with TRBD1. The junction had 6 bases not matched to a gene; V was cut back by 6 bases and J by 8 bases. The CDR3 is made up of 14 amino acids. CDR3 in amino acids: CASSDRGRYSPLHF. The CDR3 DNA follows: TGTGCCAGCAGCGACAGGGGAAGGTATTCACCCCTCCACTTT.

This clonotype was recorded a few times. This chain connects TRBV6-2 or TRBV6-3 to TRBJ2-3, with D possibly matching TRBD2 (6 bases). This CDR3 comprises 15 residues. In germline, CDR1 is MNHEY, CDR2 SVGEGT. The V gene lost 6 bases and the J gene lost 0 bases, with 13 bases spanning the gap. CDR3 DNA sequence: TGTGCCAGCAGAGGAGGAGGGGCTAGCACAGATACGCAGTATTTT. Its protein is CASRGGGASTDTQYF.

This clonotype came up a few times. The gene calls are TRBV6-1 and TRBJ2-5; no clear D gene. CDR1 MNHNS and CDR2 SASEGT come from the germline V gene. This CDR3 spans 11 amino acids. V lost 7 bases and J 4 bases, leaving 7 bases between the germline ends. The chain's CDR3 is CASKGGETQYF. CDR3 sequence (DNA): TGTGCCAGCAAGGGCGGAGAGACCCAGTACTTC.

This clonotype came up many times. The rearrangement links TRBV24-1 to TRBJ2-3, with 7 bases identical to TRBD1. This CDR3 has 14 amino acids. J was trimmed by 4 bases and V by 7 bases; bases with no gene match: 7. The germline CDR1 and CDR2 sequences are KGHDR and SFDVKD. The DNA of the CDR3 is TGTGCCACCAGCCCGAGGGGACAGCCAGATACGCAGTATTTT. This translates into CATSPRGQPDTQYF.

This sequence joins TRBV24-1 and TRBJ2-2; 7 nucleotides match TRBD2. The V segment lost 3 bases and the J segment 7 bases; nucleotides outside the gene matches: 7. This CDR3 has 15 amino acids. Germline V gives CDR1 KGHDR, CDR2 SFDVKD. The CDR3 loop reads CATSDLTSVGGELFF. CDR3 nucleotide sequence: TGTGCCACCAGTGATCTAACTAGCGTGGGCGGGGAGCTGTTTTTT.

This clonotype was detected a few times. The V and J genes are TRBV4-3 and TRBJ2-1; 11 bases match TRBD2. Germline assignment: CDR1 LGHNA and CDR2 YSLEER. Germline trimming cut 7 bases from V and 7 bases from J; bases unmatched to any gene: 12. The CDR3 contains 16 residues. DNA for the CDR3: TGCGCCAGCACCATCAACCTAGCGGGAGGTATGAATGAGCAGTTCTTC. This encodes CASTINLAGGMNEQFF.

J is TRBJ2-1 and V is TRBV12-3 or TRBV12-4; 11 bases line up with TRBD2. The CDR3 consists of 15 residues. V was pared by 5 bases and J by 5 bases, with 5 bases of the junction left unmatched. CDR3 region: CASSPGLAVDNEQFF. In DNA, the CDR3 is TGTGCCAGCAGTCCGGGACTAGCGGTTGACAATGAGCAGTTCTTC.

This clonotype was observed a handful of times. The rearrangement joins TRBV9 to TRBJ2-1, with TRBD2 identical over 11 bases. The CDR3 is 15 amino acids. Germline V gene lookup returns CDR1 SGDLS and CDR2 YYNGEE. V shed 4 bases and J 2 bases; nucleotides not matched to a gene: 2. The CDR3 bases are TGTGCCAGCAGCCGACTAGCGGGGACCTACAATGAGCAGTTCTTC. Its translation is CASSRLAGTYNEQFF.

V and J are TRBV29-1 and TRBJ2-1; 9 nucleotides agree with TRBD2. The V gene end was trimmed by 3 bases and the J gene end by 7 bases; junction bases not matched to a gene: 7. The length of the CDR3 is 14 residues. Germline CDR1 and CDR2: SQVTM and ANQGSEA. CDR3 bases: TGCAGCGTTGACGCGGGAGGGCCGGCAAATGAGCAGTTCTTC. Translating it yields CSVDAGGPANEQFF.

V usage is TRBV19 and J usage is TRBJ1-2; maybe TRBD1 (6 bases). Deletions cut 3 bases from V and 6 bases from J, with 11 bases between. The CDR3 covers 13 residues. CDR1 and CDR2 from the germline V gene are LNHDA and SQIVND (reference sequence). CDR3 sequence: CASSILQGNGYTF. The CDR3 region has the DNA TGTGCCAGTAGTATTTTACAGGGTAATGGCTACACCTTC. The full variable domain, rest sourced from reference TRBV19 and TRBJ1-2, is DGGITQSPKYLFRKEGQNVTLSCEQNLNHDAMYWYRQDPGQGLRLIYYSQIVNDFQKGDIAEGYSVSREKKESFPLTVTSAQKNPTAFYLCASSILQGNGYTFGSGTRLTVV.

The chain links TRBV11-2 to TRBJ1-2; no clear D gene. This CDR3 is 12 amino acids long. V was cut by 6 bases and J by 1 base, with 6 bases left in between. CDR1 and CDR2 (germline): SGHAT, FQNNGV. Here the CDR3 reads CASRDHNYGYTF. Written as DNA, the CDR3 is TGTGCCAGCAGGGATCATAACTATGGCTACACCTTC. The variable domain in full, with the rest retrieved from reference TRBV11-2 and TRBJ1-2, is EAGVAQSPRYKIIEKRQSVAFWCNPISGHATLYWYQQILGQGPKLLIQFQNNGVVDDSQLPKDRFSAERLKGVDSTLKIQPAKLEDSAVYLCASRDHNYGYTFGSGTRLTVV.

This clonotype is medium-sized in the sample. The rearrangement links TRBV10-3 to TRBJ2-7, with D unclear. V lost 3 bases and J lost 4, with 10 bases in between. The CDR3 contains 13 residues. Germline V lookup: CDR1 ENHRY, CDR2 SYGVKD. Here the CDR3 reads CAISDEESYEQYF. In DNA, the CDR3 is TGTGCCATCAGTGATGAAGAGTCTTACGAGCAGTACTTC.